This TCR beta chain was captured in a study of cytomegalovirus exposure and HLA in healthy donors. Study background: The 100 to 150 validation repertoires used the same platform as the roughly 620 first-cohort repertoires, a later analysis reported. Study outcomes and limitations: Most TCR sequences showed up rarely, but some public TCRs showed up in many donors. A later analysis found first-cohort TCR clusters tended to co-occur in the 120 validation repertoires.

The table came from immunoSEQ multiplex PCR; TCRdb's copy has only in-frame clones and leaves some out. The sample contains roughly 150,000 clones, 70% to 90% of which appear only once. As to this clone: As yet, its antigen is unknown.

CDR3 length: 15 amino acids. The V and J ends lost 4 bases and 4 bases respectively, with 17 bases between them. Germline loops: CDR1 MNHNS, CDR2 SASEGT. The sample consisted of PBMCs. This clonotype originated in a young man in good health and CMV-seropositive. The gene calls are TRBV6-1 and TRBJ2-7, with D possibly matching TRBD1 (6 bases). CDR3: CASSVPRQGLYEQYF. DNA for the CDR3: TGTGCCAGCAGTGTCCCCCGGCAGGGGCTATACGAGCAGTACTTC.